This is a list of T cell receptor beta chains from one sample in a study of blood T cell repertoires in COVID-19. Some clones are missing from TCRdb's copy, which holds only in-frame ones; the method was immunoSEQ multiplex PCR. Among approximately 130,000 clones listed, approximately 89% were seen once. Input material: peripheral blood. These receptor sequences come from a human donor in a cohort sampled during active COVID-19. Each CDR3 is given with its conserved first and last residue.

TRBJ2-3,TRBV29-1,12,CSVELGTDTQYF
TRBJ1-3,TRBV5-4,14,CASSRGGWRNTIYF
TRBJ1-1,TRBV10-1,15,CASSDYPGGITEAFF
TRBJ1-1,TRBV5-4,13,CASSPGVNTEAFF
TRBJ2-5,TRBV6-2/TRBV6-3,14,CASSYPREEETQYF
TRBJ2-2,TRBV7-2,18,CASSLVVPGLAGTGELFF
TRBJ2-3,TRBV11-3,16,CASSLYGGGLTDTQYF
TRBJ1-2,TRBV2,13,CASSEGGPYGYTF
TRBJ1-2,TRBV18,16,CASSPFPGQGNYGYTF
TRBJ2-1,TRBV6-6,16,CASSDRLADTYNEQFF
TRBJ2-5,TRBV12-3/TRBV12-4,11,CASSSRETQYF
TRBJ2-2,TRBV7-2,16,CATAPGLAGPWGELFF
TRBJ1-2,TRBV24-1,13,CATSDTGLRGYTF
TRBJ2-6,TRBV18,16,CASSPDRGTGANVLTF
TRBJ1-2,TRBV7-9,14,CASSFGGASYGYTF
TRBJ2-7,TRBV19,19,CASSKRGGPQKASPYEQYF
TRBJ1-6,TRBV5-1,15,CASSLALDRNSPLHF
TRBJ2-3,TRBV4-3,15,CASSLQREGSDTQYF
TRBJ2-1,TRBV6-2/TRBV6-3,15,CASSLGPSGINEQFF
TRBJ1-2,TRBV19,12,CASTPGQDGYTF
TRBJ2-7,TRBV3-1/TRBV3-2,13,CASSLQVSYEQYF
TRBJ1-2,TRBV25-1,14,CASRASGDFYGYTF
TRBJ2-2,TRBV4-1,16,CASSQVPGQGTGELFF
TRBJ2-2,TRBV5-1,17,CASSLGRGRGDTGELFF
TRBJ2-3,TRBV10-2,18,CASRDGFSGRGDTDTQYF
TRBJ2-1,TRBV4-1,17,CASSPTSSRSGINEQFF
TRBJ1-5,TRBV7-2,15,CASSLDTGGNQPQHF
TRBJ1-1,TRBV5-4,13,CASSPTVYTEAFF
TRBJ2-3,TRBV5-4,14,CASSFQLRTDTQYF
TRBJ1-1,TRBV5-1,13,CASSTGVSTEAFF
TRBJ1-5,TRBV7-2,15,CASSLVGGVDQPQHF
TRBJ2-3,TRBV12-5,15,CASGLVLAGADTQYF
TRBJ2-3,TRBV2,16,CASSEIGGGITDTQYF
TRBJ1-2,TRBV7-8,13,CASSYRLRYDYTF
TRBJ2-2,TRBV5-4,16,CASSDGTSGRASELFF
TRBJ2-1,TRBV5-4,15,CASSLFAGGYNEQFF
TRBJ1-2,TRBV4-3,13,CASSQGSLGGYTF
TRBJ1-1,TRBV12-3/TRBV12-4,13,CASSRTGGTEAFF
TRBJ1-1,TRBV7-9,17,CASRTWQGDPRGTEAFF
TRBJ2-2,TRBV6-4,15,CASKKGQGDTGELFF
TRBJ1-6,TRBV4-3,14,CASSQDFPPGALHF
TRBJ2-5,TRBV9,16,CASSVGRAGAQETQYF
TRBJ1-1,TRBV18,14,CASSPSKRVTEAFF
TRBJ2-1,TRBV6-2/TRBV6-3,11,CASSYLDEQFF
TRBJ1-6,TRBV19,15,CASREGTGPNSPLHF
TRBJ1-5,TRBV1,14,CTSSVTQGNQPQHF